Listed below are T cell receptor beta chains from one sample, sequenced in a study of T cells after yellow fever vaccination. A single record per CDR3 protein comes from TCRdb applying MiXCR to the 5' RACE reads. Of some 320,000 distinct CDR3 sequences in the sample, 8.7% were seen once. The specimen comprised PBMCs, sampled on the day of the first yellow fever vaccination. Receptors originate from a man between 18 and 29 years old who received the YFV17D yellow fever vaccine. Both conserved end residues are part of each CDR3. D genes are given only for firm matches. A row's size may be missing; if present it is once, few, many or a size class.

cdr3_nt cdr3_aa v_call d_call clone_size j_call
TGTGCCAGCAGTGAACAGGGAGAGACCCAGTACTTC CASSEQGETQYF TRBV2 - few TRBJ2-5
TGTGCCAGCAGCGTTGAACCACAGGGGGCGTGGGGCCGAACTACTAGCACAGATACGCAGTATTTT CASSVEPQGAWGRTTSTDTQYF TRBV9 TRBD1 - TRBJ2-3
TGTGCCACAAAGAGAGCAACTAATGAAAAACTGTTTTTT CATKRATNEKLFF TRBV6-5 - many TRBJ1-4
TGTGCCAGCAGCCAAACGACAGGGAGTGAATGGCCCCAGCATTTT CASSQTTGSEWPQHF TRBV11-2 TRBD1 few TRBJ1-5
TGTGCCAGCAGCGTAGTCCCGACGGCGGGGCAAGATACGCAGTATTTT CASSVVPTAGQDTQYF TRBV9 - - TRBJ2-3
TGCAGTGCTAGTCGGGACGACAGGGGAGGAAACATTCAGTACTTC CSASRDDRGGNIQYF TRBV20-1 TRBD1 few TRBJ2-4
TGTGCCAGCAGCCGCGAGGACGTGGGAAACTATGGCTACACCTTC CASSREDVGNYGYTF TRBV7-9 - few TRBJ1-2
TGCGCCAGCAGGTGGGGGCTGGCTGAGCAGTTCTTC CASRWGLAEQFF TRBV5-1 - - TRBJ2-1
TGCAGTGCTAGAGATTCGGGTCGAAACACCGGGGAGCTGTTTTTT CSARDSGRNTGELFF TRBV20-1 - - TRBJ2-2
TGTGCCAGCTCGGGACAGGGGAGCAATCAGCCCCAGCATTTT CASSGQGSNQPQHF TRBV18 TRBD1 many TRBJ1-5
TGTGCCAGCAGGCCAGGACTAGCGGGGGGTGGCGAGCAGTACTTC CASRPGLAGGGEQYF TRBV7-2 TRBD2 few TRBJ2-7
TGCAGCGTTGCAGCGGGGAATTACAATGAGCAGTTCTTC CSVAAGNYNEQFF TRBV29-1 TRBD2 - TRBJ2-1
TGCGCCAGCAGCTCCGGGGGGGGAACAGATACGCAGTATTTT CASSSGGGTDTQYF TRBV5-1 TRBD2 - TRBJ2-3
TGTGCCTGGAGTATTGGGCCAGATACGCAGTATTTT CAWSIGPDTQYF TRBV30 - - TRBJ2-3
TGTGCCAGCAGCTGGAACACTGAAGCTTTCTTT CASSWNTEAFF TRBV5-4 - many TRBJ1-1